The 5 T cell receptor beta chains reported below all come from one sample, sequenced in a study of cytomegalovirus exposure and HLA in healthy donors. The PCR had 60 Vbeta and 13 Jbeta primers. Produced via immunoSEQ multiplex PCR; TCRdb's table is partial and in-frame only. Here the sample table reports 130,000 to 150,000 clones. Sequencing was carried out using PBMCs. The receptors were sampled from a male donor in good health and CMV-seronegative.

The chain employs TRBV6-1 and TRBJ2-1; possibly TRBD2 for D (7 bases). There are 16 residues in the CDR3. Looked up from germline, CDR1 is MNHNS and CDR2 is SASEGT. The V end was cut by 2 bases, the J end by 2 bases, with 13 bases between. This CDR3 reads CASSEPGGLTYNEQFF. The CDR3 DNA follows: TGTGCCAGCAGTGAACCCGGGGGGCTTACCTACAATGAGCAGTTCTTC.

V and J are TRBV30 and TRBJ1-5, with 7 bases lining up with TRBD1. The CDR3 sequence is 13 residues long. CDR1 is GTSNPN, CDR2 SVGIG, per germline (reference sequence). Trimming at V came to 5 bases and at J to 1 base, leaving 2 bases not matched to a gene. DNA of the CDR3: TGTGCCTGGGGGGACAGCAGCAATCAGCCCCAGCATTTT. Protein sequence: CAWGDSSNQPQHF.

This rearrangement joins TRBV10-3 to TRBJ1-1; D may be TRBD1 (6 bases). Trimming shortened V by 10 bases and J by 3 bases, and 15 bases separated the two germline ends. CDR3 length: 13 amino acids. CDR1 is ENHRY, CDR2 SYGVKD, per germline. The CDR3 loop reads CARSQGLDTEAFF. In nucleotides, the CDR3 is TGTGCCAGATCACAGGGATTGGACACTGAAGCTTTCTTT.

In the case of this clone: Other DNA sequences in the sample encode the same CDR3. The chain carries TRBV6-5 and TRBJ1-6; D unclear. V was cut by 6 bases and J by 7 bases, with 13 bases left in between. The CDR3 runs 14 residues. CDR1 is MNHEY, CDR2 SVGAGI, per germline. The chain's CDR3 is CASSPNSNNSPLHF. CDR3 DNA: TGTGCCAGCAGCCCAAACAGTAACAATTCACCCCTCCACTTT.

The chain joins TRBV29-1 to TRBJ1-2; 7 bases agree with TRBD1. Germline loops: CDR1 SQVTM, CDR2 ANQGSEA. With 6 bases clipped from V and 6 bases from J, the junction kept 7 bases outside the gene matches. The CDR3 runs 12 residues. The CDR3, as DNA: TGCAGCGTCGGAGAGGGGGCGGATGGCTACACCTTC. Its translation is CSVGEGADGYTF.